This T cell receptor beta chain was recorded in a study of blood T cell repertoires in COVID-19. Background on the study: Acute and convalescent COVID-19 samples came from the United States, Italy and Spain. T cells, B-cell-depleted T cells, or PBMCs provided the cDNA or gDNA that served as material.

How the authors handled the data: The assay estimated nucleated cells by amplifying reference gene primers. Sequenced by immunoSEQ multiplex PCR; TCRdb stores in-frame clones only, minus some. Clone size and the V and J calls come from that table; the DNA yielded D and trimming. This sample has 150,000 to 200,000 clones; 65% to 85% occur once, and the top ten carry 11%. The CDR3 totals 15 residues. The V gene lost 0 bases and the J gene lost 2 bases, with 8 bases spanning the gap. The germline V gene has CDR1 KGHSH and CDR2 LQKENI. The count of this clone is one. V usage is TRBV18 and J usage is TRBJ1-3, with a tentative D call TRBD1 (6 bases). The receptor was derived from a man aged 55 to 69 with active or convalescent COVID-19. Sequencing used peripheral blood. The CDR3 spells CASSPPAGAGNTIYF. CDR3 sequence (DNA): TGTGCCAGCTCACCACCTGCAGGGGCTGGAAACACCATATATTTT.